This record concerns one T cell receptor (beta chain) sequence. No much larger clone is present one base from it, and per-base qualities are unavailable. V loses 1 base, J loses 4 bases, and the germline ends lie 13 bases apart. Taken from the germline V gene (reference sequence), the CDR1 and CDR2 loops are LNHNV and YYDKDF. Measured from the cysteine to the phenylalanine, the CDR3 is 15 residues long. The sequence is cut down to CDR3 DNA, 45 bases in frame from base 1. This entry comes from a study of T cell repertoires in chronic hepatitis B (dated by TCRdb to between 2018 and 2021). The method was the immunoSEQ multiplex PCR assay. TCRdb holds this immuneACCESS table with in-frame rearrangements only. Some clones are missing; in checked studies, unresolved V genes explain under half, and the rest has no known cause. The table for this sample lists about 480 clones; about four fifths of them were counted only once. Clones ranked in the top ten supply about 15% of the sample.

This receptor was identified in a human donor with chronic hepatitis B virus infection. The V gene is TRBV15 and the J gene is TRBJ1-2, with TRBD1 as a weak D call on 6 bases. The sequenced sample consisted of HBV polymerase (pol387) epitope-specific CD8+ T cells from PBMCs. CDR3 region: CATSRGVRGTYGYTF. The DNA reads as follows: TGTGCCACCAGCAGAGGGGTTAGGGGGACCTATGGCTACACCTTC. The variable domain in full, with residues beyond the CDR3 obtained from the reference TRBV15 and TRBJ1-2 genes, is DAMVIQNPRYQVTQFGKPVTLSCSQTLNHNVMYWYQQKSSQAPKLLFHYYDKDFNNEADTPDNFQSRRPNTSFCFLDIRSPGLGDTAMYLCATSRGVRGTYGYTFGSGTRLTVV.